This T cell receptor beta chain was sequenced in a study of T cells after yellow fever vaccination. Background on the study: Fractions with few cells were prepared using SMART-Seq v4 Ultra Low Input. Study-level points and caveats: Most clones from primary vaccination resurfaced after the booster (approximately 96% CD4, less than 90% CD8).

This clonotype was observed a handful of times. The target antigen is unknown. A single record per CDR3 protein comes from TCRdb applying MiXCR to the 5' RACE reads. The sample lists hundreds of thousands of distinct CDR3 sequences; approximately 12% were seen once. The CDR3 sequence is 13 residues long. Trimming removed 8 bases from V and 4 bases from J, with 14 bases in between. Germline values: CDR1 SNHLY, CDR2 FYNNEI. The specimen comprised CD4+ T cells sorted from PBMCs, sampled 15 days after the yellow fever booster vaccination. This chain uses TRBV2 with TRBJ1-2, with D tentatively TRBD1 (5 bases). The clonotype was recovered from a man younger than 35 who received the YFV17D yellow fever vaccine. Here the CDR3 DNA reads TGTGCCAGCTCGGGACGAAATTCCTATGGCTACACCTTC. This encodes CASSGRNSYGYTF.